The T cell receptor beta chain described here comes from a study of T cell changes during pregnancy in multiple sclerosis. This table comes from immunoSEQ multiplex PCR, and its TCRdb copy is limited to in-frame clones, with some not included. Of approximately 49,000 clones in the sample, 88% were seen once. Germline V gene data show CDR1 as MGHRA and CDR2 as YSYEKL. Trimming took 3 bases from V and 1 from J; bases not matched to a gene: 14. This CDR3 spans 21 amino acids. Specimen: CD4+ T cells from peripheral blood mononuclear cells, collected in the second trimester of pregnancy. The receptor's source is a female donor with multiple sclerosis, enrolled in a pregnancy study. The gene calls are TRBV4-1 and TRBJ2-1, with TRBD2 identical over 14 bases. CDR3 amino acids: CASSQARGLAGVAGSYNEQFF. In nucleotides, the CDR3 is TGCGCCAGCAGCCAGGCCCGGGGACTAGCGGGAGTCGCCGGTTCCTACAATGAGCAGTTCTTC.